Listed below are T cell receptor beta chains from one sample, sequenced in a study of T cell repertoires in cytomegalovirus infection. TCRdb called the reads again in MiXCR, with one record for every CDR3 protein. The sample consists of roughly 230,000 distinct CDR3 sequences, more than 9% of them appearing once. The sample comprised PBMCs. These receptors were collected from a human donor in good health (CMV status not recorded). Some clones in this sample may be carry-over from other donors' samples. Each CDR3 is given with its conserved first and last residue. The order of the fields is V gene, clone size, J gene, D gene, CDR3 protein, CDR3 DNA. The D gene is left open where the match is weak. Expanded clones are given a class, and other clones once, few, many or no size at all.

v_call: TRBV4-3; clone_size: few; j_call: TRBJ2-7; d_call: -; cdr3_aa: CASSPGIGGEQYF; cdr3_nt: TGCGCCAGCAGCCCGGGAATAGGGGGCGAGCAGTACTTC
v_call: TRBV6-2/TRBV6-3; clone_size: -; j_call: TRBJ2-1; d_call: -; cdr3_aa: CASSTQEVRNEQFF; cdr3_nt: TGTGCCAGCAGTACGCAGGAGGTGAGGAATGAGCAGTTCTTC
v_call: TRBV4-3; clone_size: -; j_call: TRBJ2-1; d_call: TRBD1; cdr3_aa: CASSQDLRRKGDRRYNEQFF; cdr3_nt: TGCGCCAGCAGCCAAGATCTAAGGCGGAAGGGGGACAGAAGATACAATGAGCAGTTCTTC
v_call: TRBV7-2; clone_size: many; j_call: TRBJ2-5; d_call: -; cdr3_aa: CASSLGPQGLKGTQYF; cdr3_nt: TGTGCCAGCAGCTTGGGCCCCCAAGGCCTCAAGGGGACCCAGTACTTC
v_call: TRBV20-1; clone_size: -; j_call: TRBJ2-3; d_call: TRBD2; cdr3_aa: CSARPQTSGRPPDTQYF; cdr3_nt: TGCAGTGCTAGACCCCAGACTAGCGGGAGGCCCCCGGATACGCAGTATTTT
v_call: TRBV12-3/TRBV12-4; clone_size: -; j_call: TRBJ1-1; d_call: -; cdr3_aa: CASSPNLNTEAFF; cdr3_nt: TGTGCCAGCAGTCCAAACCTGAACACTGAAGCTTTCTTT
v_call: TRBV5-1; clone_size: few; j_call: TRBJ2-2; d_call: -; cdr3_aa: CASSLVPLGGPNTGELFF; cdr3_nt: TGCGCCAGCAGCTTGGTCCCGTTAGGGGGGCCGAACACCGGGGAGCTGTTTTTT
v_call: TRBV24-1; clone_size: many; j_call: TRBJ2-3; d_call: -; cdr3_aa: CATSEAPRASSLGTDTQYF; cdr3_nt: TGTGCCACCAGTGAAGCCCCTAGGGCTTCCTCTCTAGGGACAGATACGCAGTATTTT
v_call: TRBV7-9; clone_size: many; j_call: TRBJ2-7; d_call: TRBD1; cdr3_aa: CASNLQGANEQYF; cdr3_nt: TGTGCCAGCAACCTACAGGGGGCCAACGAGCAGTACTTC
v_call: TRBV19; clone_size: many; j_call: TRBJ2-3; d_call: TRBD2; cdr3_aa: CASSILTSGDTDTQYF; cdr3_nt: TGTGCCAGTAGTATCCTGACTAGCGGGGACACAGATACGCAGTATTTT
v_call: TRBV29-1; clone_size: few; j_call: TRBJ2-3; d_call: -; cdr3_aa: CSVLNYPGADTQYF; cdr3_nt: TGCAGCGTCCTGAACTATCCAGGGGCGGATACGCAGTATTTT
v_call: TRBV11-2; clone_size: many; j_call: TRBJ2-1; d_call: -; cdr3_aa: CASSSREIAEYNEQFF; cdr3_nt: TGTGCCAGCAGCTCCCGGGAAATAGCGGAGTACAATGAGCAGTTCTTC
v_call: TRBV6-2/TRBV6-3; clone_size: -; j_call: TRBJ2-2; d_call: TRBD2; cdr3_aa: CASSSGAGGRTGELFF; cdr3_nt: TGTGCCAGCAGTTCAGGAGCGGGAGGACGGACCGGGGAGCTGTTTTTT
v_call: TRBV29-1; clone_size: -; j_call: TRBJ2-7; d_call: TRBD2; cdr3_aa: CNVGRADNEQYF; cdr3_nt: TGCAACGTTGGGAGGGCGGACAACGAGCAGTACTTC
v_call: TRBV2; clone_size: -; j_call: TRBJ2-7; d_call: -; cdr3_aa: CASSGQGHEQYF; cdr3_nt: TGTGCCAGCAGTGGGCAGGGCCACGAGCAGTACTTC
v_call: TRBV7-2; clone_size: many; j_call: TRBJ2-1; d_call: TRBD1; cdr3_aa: CASSLPGTAYNEQFF; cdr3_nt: TGTGCCAGCAGCTTGCCCGGGACAGCTTACAATGAGCAGTTCTTC
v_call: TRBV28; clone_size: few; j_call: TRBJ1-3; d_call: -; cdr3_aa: CASSPRDGARSGNTIYF; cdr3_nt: TGTGCCAGCAGTCCCCGTGATGGGGCGCGCTCTGGAAACACCATATATTTT
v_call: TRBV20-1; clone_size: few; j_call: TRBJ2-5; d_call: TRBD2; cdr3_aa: CSARGEGGEETQYF; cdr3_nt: TGCAGTGCCCGGGGGGAGGGAGGAGAAGAGACCCAGTACTTC
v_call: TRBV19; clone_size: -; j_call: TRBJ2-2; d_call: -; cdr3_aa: CASSQTNTGELFF; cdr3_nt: TGTGCCAGCTCCCAAACAAACACCGGGGAGCTGTTTTTT
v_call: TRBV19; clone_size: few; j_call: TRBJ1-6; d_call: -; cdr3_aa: CASSAPLTGSLHF; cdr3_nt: TGTGCCAGTAGTGCTCCCCTAACGGGATCCCTCCACTTT
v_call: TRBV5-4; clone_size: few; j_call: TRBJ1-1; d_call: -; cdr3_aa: CASSLDENTEAFF; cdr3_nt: TGTGCCAGCAGCCTCGACGAGAACACTGAAGCTTTCTTT
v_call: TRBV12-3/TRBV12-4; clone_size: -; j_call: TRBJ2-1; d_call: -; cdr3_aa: CASSPPGQSSYNEQFF; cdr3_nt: TGTGCCAGCAGCCCCCCTGGACAGAGCTCCTACAATGAGCAGTTCTTC
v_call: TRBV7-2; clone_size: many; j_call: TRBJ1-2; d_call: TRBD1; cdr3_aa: CASSHPDRVYGYTF; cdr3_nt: TGTGCCAGCAGCCACCCGGACAGGGTCTATGGCTACACCTTC
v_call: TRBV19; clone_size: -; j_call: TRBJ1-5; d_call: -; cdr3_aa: CASSAGGGQPQHF; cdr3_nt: TGTGCCAGTAGCGCCGGGGGCGGACAGCCCCAGCATTTT
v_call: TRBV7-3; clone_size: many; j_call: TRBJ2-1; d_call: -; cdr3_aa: CASSLTGAPNEQFF; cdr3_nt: TGTGCCAGCAGCTTAACGGGGGCCCCCAATGAGCAGTTCTTC
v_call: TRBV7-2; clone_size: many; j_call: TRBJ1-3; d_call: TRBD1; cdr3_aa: CASSQSAGTGAGNTIYF; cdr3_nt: TGTGCCAGCAGCCAATCCGCCGGGACAGGGGCTGGAAACACCATATATTTT
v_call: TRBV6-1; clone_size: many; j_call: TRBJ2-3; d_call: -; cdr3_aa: CASSPQGGTDTQYF; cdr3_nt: TGTGCCAGCAGTCCCCAAGGGGGCACAGATACGCAGTATTTT
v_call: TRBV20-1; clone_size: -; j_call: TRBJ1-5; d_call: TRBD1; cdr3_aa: CSAPGGGGQPQHF; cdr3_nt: TGCAGTGCCCCTGGAGGGGGCGGTCAGCCCCAGCATTTT
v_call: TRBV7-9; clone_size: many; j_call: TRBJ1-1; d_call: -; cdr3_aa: CASSTQANTEAFF; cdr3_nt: TGTGCCAGCAGCACTCAGGCGAACACTGAAGCTTTCTTT
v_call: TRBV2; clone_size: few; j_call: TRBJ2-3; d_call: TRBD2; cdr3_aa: CASSDPGTTGPDTQYF; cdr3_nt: TGTGCCAGCAGTGACCCCGGGACTACAGGTCCAGATACGCAGTATTTT
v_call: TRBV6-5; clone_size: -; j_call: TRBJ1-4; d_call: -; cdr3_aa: CASSSFVGRGEKLFF; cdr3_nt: TGTGCCAGCAGTTCCTTCGTCGGGAGGGGTGAAAAACTGTTTTTT
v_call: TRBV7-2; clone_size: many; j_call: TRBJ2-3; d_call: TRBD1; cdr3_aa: CASSPRQGSDTQYF; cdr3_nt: TGTGCCAGCAGCCCCCGACAGGGGTCAGATACGCAGTATTTT
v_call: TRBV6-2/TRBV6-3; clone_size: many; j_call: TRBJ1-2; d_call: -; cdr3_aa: CASSYDFESVSYGYTF; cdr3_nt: TGTGCCAGCAGTTACGATTTCGAGTCGGTCAGCTATGGCTACACCTTC
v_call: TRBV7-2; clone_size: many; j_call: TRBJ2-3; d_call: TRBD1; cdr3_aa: CASSEQGAQGDTQYF; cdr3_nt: TGTGCCAGCAGCGAACAGGGGGCGCAAGGAGATACGCAGTATTTT
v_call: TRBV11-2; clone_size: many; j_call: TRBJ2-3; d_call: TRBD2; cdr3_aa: CASSSLAGGVDTQYF; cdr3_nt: TGTGCCAGCAGCTCCTTAGCGGGAGGGGTAGATACGCAGTATTTT
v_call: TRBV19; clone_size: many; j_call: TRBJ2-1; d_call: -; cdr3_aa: CASRVTDEQFF; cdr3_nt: TGTGCCAGTCGAGTGACTGATGAGCAGTTCTTC
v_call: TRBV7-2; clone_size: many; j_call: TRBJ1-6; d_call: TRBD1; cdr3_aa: CASSFGTAYSPLHF; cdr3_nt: TGTGCCAGCAGCTTCGGGACAGCCTATTCACCCCTCCACTTT
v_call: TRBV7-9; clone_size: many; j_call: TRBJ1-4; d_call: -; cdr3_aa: CASSLFGSEKLFF; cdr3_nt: TGTGCCAGCAGCTTGTTTGGATCCGAAAAACTGTTTTTT
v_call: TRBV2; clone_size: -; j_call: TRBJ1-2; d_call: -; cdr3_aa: CASSERAEPYGYTF; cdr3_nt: TGTGCCAGCAGTGAGAGAGCTGAACCCTATGGCTACACCTTC
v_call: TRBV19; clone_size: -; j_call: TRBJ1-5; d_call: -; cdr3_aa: CASSMVIDQPQHF; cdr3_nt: TGTGCCAGTAGTATGGTGATAGATCAGCCCCAGCATTTT
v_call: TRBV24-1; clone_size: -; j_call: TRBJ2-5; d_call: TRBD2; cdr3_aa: CATSGMTSGGQETQYF; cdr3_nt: TGTGCCACCAGTGGCATGACTAGCGGGGGGCAAGAGACCCAGTACTTC
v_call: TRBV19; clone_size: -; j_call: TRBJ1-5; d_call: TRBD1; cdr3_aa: CASSMGTGRSNQPQHF; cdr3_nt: TGTGCCAGTAGTATGGGGACAGGGCGTAGCAATCAGCCCCAGCATTTT
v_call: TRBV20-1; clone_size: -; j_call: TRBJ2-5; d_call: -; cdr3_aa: CSARPGRETQYF; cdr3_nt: TGCAGTGCTCGACCCGGCCGAGAGACCCAGTACTTC
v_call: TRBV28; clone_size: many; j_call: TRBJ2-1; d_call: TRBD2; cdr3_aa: CASSLADSYNEQFF; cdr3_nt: TGTGCCAGCAGTCTAGCGGATTCCTACAATGAGCAGTTCTTC
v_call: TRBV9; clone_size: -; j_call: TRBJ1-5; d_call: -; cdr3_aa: CASSEAPSGQPQHF; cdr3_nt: TGTGCCAGCAGCGAGGCCCCATCGGGGCAGCCCCAGCATTTT
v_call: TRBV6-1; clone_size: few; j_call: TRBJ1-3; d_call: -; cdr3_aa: CASSDHRGGAGNTIYF; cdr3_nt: TGTGCCAGCAGTGATCATCGAGGGGGAGCTGGAAACACCATATATTTT
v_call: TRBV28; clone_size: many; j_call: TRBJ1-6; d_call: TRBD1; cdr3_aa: CASSPGGAAYNSPLHF; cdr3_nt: TGTGCCAGCAGTCCAGGGGGCGCCGCGTATAATTCACCCCTCCACTTT
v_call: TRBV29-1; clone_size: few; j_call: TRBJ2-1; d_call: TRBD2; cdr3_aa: CSGGLANNEQFF; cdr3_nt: TGCAGCGGAGGACTAGCGAACAATGAGCAGTTCTTC
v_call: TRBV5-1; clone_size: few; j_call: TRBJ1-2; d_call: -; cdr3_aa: CASSFGTSAYGYTF; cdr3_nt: TGCGCCAGCAGCTTCGGGACATCGGCTTATGGCTACACCTTC
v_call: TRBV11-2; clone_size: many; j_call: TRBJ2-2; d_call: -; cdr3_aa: CASSRRGGDTGELFF; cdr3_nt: TGTGCCAGCAGTCGTAGGGGGGGGGACACCGGGGAGCTGTTTTTT
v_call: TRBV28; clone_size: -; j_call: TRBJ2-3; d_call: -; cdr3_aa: CASSLQRSADTQYF; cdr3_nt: TGTGCCAGCAGTCTCCAGCGATCGGCAGATACGCAGTATTTT
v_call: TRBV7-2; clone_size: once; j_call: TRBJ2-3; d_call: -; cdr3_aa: CASSVTDTDTQYF; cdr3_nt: TGTGCCAGCAGCGTTACGGACACAGATACGCAGTATTTT
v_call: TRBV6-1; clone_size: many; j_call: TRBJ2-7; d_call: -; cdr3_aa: CASSIAAEYEQYF; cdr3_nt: TGTGCCAGCAGTATAGCAGCCGAGTACGAGCAGTACTTC
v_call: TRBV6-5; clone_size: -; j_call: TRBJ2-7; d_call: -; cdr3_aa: CASTSDRSYEQYF; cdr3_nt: TGTGCCAGCACCTCAGACAGGTCCTACGAGCAGTACTTC
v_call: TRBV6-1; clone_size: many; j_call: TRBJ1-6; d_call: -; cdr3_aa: CASSSSLSYNSPLHF; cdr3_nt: TGTGCCAGCAGTTCCTCCCTCTCCTATAATTCACCCCTCCACTTT